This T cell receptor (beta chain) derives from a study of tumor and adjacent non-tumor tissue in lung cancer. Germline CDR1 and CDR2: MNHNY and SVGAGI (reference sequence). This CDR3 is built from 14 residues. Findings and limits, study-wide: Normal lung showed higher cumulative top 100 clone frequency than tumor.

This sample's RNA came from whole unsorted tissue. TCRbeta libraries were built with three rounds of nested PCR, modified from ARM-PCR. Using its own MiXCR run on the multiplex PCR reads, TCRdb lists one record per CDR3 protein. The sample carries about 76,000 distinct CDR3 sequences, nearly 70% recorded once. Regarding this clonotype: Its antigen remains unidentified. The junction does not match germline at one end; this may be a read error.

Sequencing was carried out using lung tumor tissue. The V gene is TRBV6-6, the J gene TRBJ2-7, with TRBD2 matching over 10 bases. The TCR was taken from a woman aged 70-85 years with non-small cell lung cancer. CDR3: CAGRGASGSYEQYF. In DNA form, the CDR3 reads TGTGCCGGCAGAGGGGCTAGCGGGAGTTACGAGCAGTACTTC.